Listed below are T cell receptor beta chains from one sample, sequenced in a study of radiotherapy plus CTLA-4 blockade in lung cancer. Some clones are missing from TCRdb's copy, which holds only in-frame ones; the method was immunoSEQ multiplex PCR. The table lists 90,000 to 100,000 clones, around 79% of them singletons, with 2.8% in the top ten. Sequenced material: peripheral blood, taken from a patient treated with radiotherapy plus ipilimumab. The receptor source for this set is a human donor with non-small cell lung cancer who had a partial response to radiotherapy plus ipilimumab. Some clones in this sample may be carry-over from other donors' samples. The conserved cysteine and the conserved F or W are not part of the CDR3 here. A D gene is named only where the DNA matches it firmly.

>TRBV5-1|TRBD2
ASSPRTSGDYNEQF
>TRBV6-6|.
ASRTPGGYEQY
>TRBV2|.
ARGGSRSTDTQY
>TRBV19|.
ASSIGTKETQY
>TRBV5-4|.
ASSHTSAGELF
>TRBV11-3|.
ASSLSVLYEQY
>TRBV5-1|.
ASREGGSYNEQF
>TRBV9|.
ASSVEESTSEY
>TRBV5-5|.
ASRIPGSYEQY
>TRBV27|TRBD1
ASSLSSGGGGANVLT
>TRBV7-3|TRBD1
ASSPNAPGQGEVGYT
>TRBV28|.
ASSTAGTLEGYGYT
>TRBV2|TRBD1
ASMQEDRSTEAF
>TRBV6-1|.
ASSGTLRETQY
>TRBV27|.
ASSLHGGPLH
>TRBV5-1|.
ASSLEGAGYNEQF
>TRBV5-1|TRBD2
ASSLALAGGAGQETQY
>TRBV4-3|.
ASSRHRLGSEKLF
>TRBV2|TRBD1
ASSATKGALGSPLH
>TRBV4-2|.
ASSRGDQETQY
>TRBV19|.
ASSFSGDQPQH
>TRBV16|TRBD1
ASSLPGTGIGYEQY
>TRBV5-1|.
ASTTGIRQETQY
>TRBV11-2|.
ASSDNKSLDRRYTIY
>TRBV4-3|TRBD2
ASSRSASGRDIQY
>TRBV19|.
ASSIEAGEKLF
>TRBV9|.
ASSVKRTLRTGNQPQH
>TRBV19|.
ASSKGTSSSYEQY
>TRBV19|.
ASSIAGIGVGQPQH
>TRBV7-6|TRBD1
ASSLNQGDNSPLH
>TRBV28|TRBD1
ASRKGAGNSPLH
>TRBV7-2|.
ASSFVLMESSGNTIY
>TRBV5-1|TRBD2
ASSPDGTSEETQY
>TRBV7-7|TRBD1
ASSFGQGSTGELF
>TRBV6-1|.
ASCRAGSYYEQY
>TRBV5-1|TRBD1
ASSEVTGGAETQY
>TRBV19|TRBD1
ASSIDPPGQNNEQF
>TRBV28|TRBD1
ASNGQGASLIAGNTIY
>TRBV2|.
ASSERRTDRGPSGANVLT
>TRBV9|.
ASSVGSVNTEAF
>TRBV5-6|.
ASSFGGVNTEAF
>TRBV6-1|.
ASLDSPWEQY
>TRBV2|.
ASSLDSSGNTIY
>TRBV7-9|.
ASNQPLENSPLH
>TRBV11-3|TRBD2
ASSLGLGNRELF
>TRBV27|.
ASSFFKTRSPYNEQF
>TRBV7-3|.
ASSFRGGTEAF
>TRBV27|.
ASSFGRGSEQY
>TRBV27|.
ASSFRGQNTEAF
>TRBV7-9|.
ASSLIQGPTGELF
>TRBV5-1|.
ASSPQGFTEAF
>TRBV28|TRBD1
ASSQPGQPYGYT